What follows are 11 T cell receptor beta chains derived from one specimen sequenced in a study of cytomegalovirus exposure and HLA in healthy donors. The PCR employed 60 Vbeta primers together with 13 Jbeta primers. The data were produced by immunoSEQ multiplex PCR, yet TCRdb's version contains in-frame clones alone and is incomplete. The data contain about 190,000 clones, roughly 86% of them singletons. Sequences were obtained from PBMCs. These receptors originate from a man aged 40-50 years in good health and CMV-seropositive.

V gene TRBV5-1 combines with J gene TRBJ2-2; no firm D call. There are 12 residues in the CDR3. Per germline, CDR1 SGHRS and CDR2 YFSETQ. Trimming took off 4 bases at V and 8 bases at J, with 9 bases between the two ends. In DNA, the CDR3 is TGCGCCAGCAGCCTTATTTCTGGGGAGCTGTTTTTT. It specifies CASSLISGELFF.

This clone was seen a handful of times. This sequence joins TRBV5-4 and TRBJ2-5, with 9 bases that match TRBD1. Looked up from germline, CDR1 is SGHNT and CDR2 is YYREEE (reference sequence). The CDR3 consists of 15 residues. Unmatched junction bases numbered 4, after V lost 2 bases and J lost 2 bases. The CDR3 nucleotides are TGTGCCAGCAGCTTCTGGGACAGGGCTCAAGAGACCCAGTACTTC. Translated: CASSFWDRAQETQYF.

The chain recombines TRBV2 with TRBJ1-1, with TRBD1 matching 7 bases. The CDR3 is made up of 14 amino acids. The V segment lost 6 bases and the J segment 6 bases; nucleotides outside the gene matches: 10. Germline loops: CDR1 SNHLY, CDR2 FYNNEI. CDR3 DNA: TGTGCCAGCAGACCGGGACAGCTCGAGGCTGAAGCTTTCTTT. It specifies CASRPGQLEAEAFF.

The chain couples TRBV5-5 to TRBJ1-3; unclear D gene. Germline V gene data show CDR1 as SGHKS and CDR2 as YYEKEE (reference sequence). CDR3 size: 15 residues. Trimming shortened V by 3 bases and J by 0 bases, and 10 bases separated the two germline ends. The CDR3 loop reads CASSSDGGSGNTIYF. The CDR3 nucleotides read TGTGCCAGCAGCTCTGACGGAGGCTCTGGAAACACCATATATTTT.

The V and J genes are TRBV27 and TRBJ1-2; tentative D call: TRBD1 (6 bases). This CDR3 is 14 amino acids long. Germline V gene lookup returns CDR1 MNHEY and CDR2 SMNVEV (reference sequence). V lost 9 bases to trimming and J lost 5 bases, with 19 bases between them. DNA for the CDR3: TGTGCCAGAGATTCAACAGGGATTGGATATGGCTACACCTTC. Translation gives CARDSTGIGYGYTF.

This chain's CDR3 is CAISESRIPAETQYF. In DNA form, the CDR3 reads TGTGCCATCAGTGAGTCTCGCATTCCCGCGGAGACCCAGTACTTC. The chain joins TRBV10-3 to TRBJ2-5; D not resolved. Germline V gives CDR1 ENHRY, CDR2 SYGVKD. CDR3 size: 15 residues. V gave up 0 bases and J gave up 5 bases, with 13 bases separating them.

V gene TRBV10-3 combines with J gene TRBJ2-1; TRBD2 matches at 10 bases. Unmatched junction bases numbered 13, after V lost 10 bases and J lost 10 bases. The CDR3 has 14 amino acids. The germline CDR1 and CDR2 sequences are ENHRY and SYGVKD. CDR3 protein: CATSGASGRSEQFF. The CDR3 bases are TGTGCCACGTCCGGGGCTAGCGGGAGAAGCGAGCAGTTCTTC.

This clone came up a few times. J is TRBJ2-5 and V is TRBV6-1; 8 bases are a match to TRBD1. The J segment lost 5 bases and the V segment lost 1 base, leaving 6 bases of the junction unmatched. In germline, CDR1 is MNHNS, CDR2 SASEGT. The CDR3 covers 15 residues. The CDR3 nucleotides are TGTGCCAGCAGTGAAGAGGACAGGGAATGGGAGACCCAGTACTTC. Translating it yields CASSEEDREWETQYF.

The chain uses TRBV7-8 and TRBJ2-7; the match to TRBD2 covers 10 bases. The germline V gene has CDR1 SGHVS and CDR2 FQNEAQ. The V segment lost 0 bases and the J segment 4 bases; nucleotides outside the gene matches: 6. The CDR3 runs 16 residues. The CDR3 DNA follows: TGTGCCAGCAGCTTAGCGAGCGGGAGGGCCGTTTACGAGCAGTACTTC. It translates to CASSLASGRAVYEQYF. The whole variable domain, filled in from reference TRBV7-8 and TRBJ2-7, reads GAGVSQSPRYKVAKRGQDVALRCDPISGHVSLFWYQQALGQGPEFLTYFQNEAQLDKSGLPSDRFFAERPEGSVSTLKIQRTQQEDSAVYLCASSLASGRAVYEQYFGPGTRLTVT.

This chain links TRBV27 with TRBJ2-7, with D tentatively TRBD1 (6 bases). The CDR3 covers 14 residues. Germline-derived CDR1 and CDR2 are MNHEY and SMNVEV (reference sequence). V was shortened by 5 bases and J by 1 base, with 12 bases between the two germline ends. CDR3 sequence (DNA): TGTGCCAGCAGTATAGCCGGGACATCCTACGAGCAGTACTTC. Amino acid sequence: CASSIAGTSYEQYF.

The chain has TRBV12-5 and TRBJ2-7; TRBD2 aligns across 11 bases. V dropped 7 bases and J dropped 3; count of bases not matched to a gene: 11. CDR1 and CDR2 (germline): LGHNT, FRNRAP. There are 16 residues in the CDR3. The CDR3 DNA reads as TGTGCTAGTGCCATAATAGGGGGGACTAGCGGCTACGAGCAGTACTTC. Protein product: CASAIIGGTSGYEQYF.